Listed here are 20 T cell receptor beta chains from one sample, sequenced in a study of graft-versus-host responses after intestinal transplantation. Which antigens these TCRs recognize remains unknown. Generated by immunoSEQ multiplex PCR, the TCRdb table keeps only in-frame clones and is missing some. The repertoire holds about 110,000 clones, with 93% as singletons. Material: unstimulated CD8+ T cells sorted from spleen or lymph node cells, obtained before intestinal transplant. Source of these receptors: a human donor who received an intestinal transplant.

V gene TRBV4-1 combines with J gene TRBJ2-1; no clear D. V lost 4 bases and J 5 bases, leaving 12 bases between the germline ends. This CDR3 is 14 amino acids long. CDR1 is MGHRA, CDR2 YSYEKL, per germline. CDR3 region: CASSPGSLNNEQFF. CDR3 coding DNA: TGCGCCAGCAGCCCGGGTAGCTTAAACAATGAGCAGTTCTTC.

Concerning this clone: An end of the junction does not agree with germline; a read error may underlie this. The chain uses TRBV7-7 and TRBJ2-1, with no clear D. The length of the CDR3 is 14 residues. Looked up from germline, CDR1 is SSHAT and CDR2 is FNYEAQ (reference sequence). This chain's CDR3 is CASSPLVAQAEQFF. The CDR3 DNA follows: TGTGCTAGCAGCCCGCTGGTTGCTCAGGCTGAGCAGTTCTTC.

CDR3 nucleotide sequence: TGTGCCAGCAGTTTATTGAGGGGGCTAAGAGATGGCTACACCTTC. Its translation is CASSLLRGLRDGYTF. V usage is TRBV28 and J usage is TRBJ1-2; 7 nucleotides line up with TRBD1. The CDR3 covers 15 residues. Germline trimming cut 1 base from V and 6 bases from J; bases unmatched to any gene: 8. Germline lookup yields CDR1 MDHEN and CDR2 SYDVKM.

The chain joins TRBV9 to TRBJ2-7; D is possibly TRBD2 (5 bases). Germline lookup yields CDR1 SGDLS and CDR2 YYNGEE. Trimming removed 0 bases at V and 6 bases at J, with 10 bases between. The CDR3 length is 13 residues. CDR3 sequence: CASSVALVGEQYF. CDR3 coding DNA: TGTGCCAGCAGCGTAGCACTAGTCGGCGAGCAGTACTTC.

The chain recombines TRBV19 with TRBJ2-7; TRBD1 matches at 10 bases. V shed 6 bases, J shed 5 bases, and the junction held 4 bases outside the gene matches. The CDR3 is made up of 13 amino acids. Germline CDR1 and CDR2: LNHDA and SQIVND (reference sequence). This chain's CDR3 is CASSAGQGNEQYF. CDR3 bases: TGTGCCAGTAGCGCGGGACAGGGGAACGAGCAGTACTTC. The full variable domain, with the rest looked up from reference TRBV19 and TRBJ2-7, is DGGITQSPKYLFRKEGQNVTLSCEQNLNHDAMYWYRQDPGQGLRLIYYSQIVNDFQKGDIAEGYSVSREKKESFPLTVTSAQKNPTAFYLCASSAGQGNEQYFGPGTRLTVT.

This clone was detected once. Other DNA sequences of this sample code for an identical CDR3. CDR3 in amino acids: CASSLGRGYEQYF. Here the CDR3 DNA reads TGTGCCAGCAGTTTGGGCAGGGGCTACGAGCAGTACTTC. The chain has TRBV27 and TRBJ2-7, with a weak D call TRBD1 (6 bases). CDR1 and CDR2 from the germline V gene are MNHEY and SMNVEV (reference sequence). The CDR3 has 13 residues. V was shortened by 3 bases and J by 3 bases, with 9 bases between the two germline ends.

V and J are TRBV10-3 and TRBJ2-1; TRBD2 aligns across 7 bases. The CDR3 sequence is 15 residues long. V dropped 6 bases and J dropped 5; count of bases not matched to a gene: 10. CDR1 and CDR2 (germline): ENHRY, SYGVKD. CDR3 sequence reads: CAIRPLGTKNNEQFF. DNA of the CDR3: TGTGCCATCAGACCGCTCGGGACTAAGAACAATGAGCAGTTCTTC.

This clone was picked up one time. V is TRBV27 and J is TRBJ2-5; D may correspond to TRBD1 or TRBD2 (6 bases each). The germline CDR1 and CDR2 sequences are MNHEY and SMNVEV (reference sequence). Trimming left V 5 bases short and J 6 bases short, with 19 bases between. The CDR3 is made up of 15 amino acids. In DNA, the CDR3 is TGTGCCAGCAGTGCCACTGGGGGGCCCGGGAAGACCCAGTACTTC. Its protein is CASSATGGPGKTQYF.

The rearrangement uses TRBV7-8 and TRBJ1-2; 9 bases agree with TRBD1. Per the germline V gene, CDR1 is SGHVS and CDR2 is FQNEAQ. The CDR3 loop spans 13 amino acids. With 3 bases clipped from V and 5 bases from J, the junction kept 1 base outside the gene matches. CDR3 sequence: CASSLGQGYGYTF. CDR3 in DNA: TGTGCCAGCAGCTTGGGACAGGGATATGGCTACACCTTC. Full variable domain (rest looked up from reference TRBV7-8 and TRBJ1-2): GAGVSQSPRYKVAKRGQDVALRCDPISGHVSLFWYQQALGQGPEFLTYFQNEAQLDKSGLPSDRFFAERPEGSVSTLKIQRTQQEDSAVYLCASSLGQGYGYTFGSGTRLTVV.

The CDR3 DNA is TGTGCCAGCAGTTCAGGGAACACTGAAGCTTTCTTT. Protein sequence: CASSSGNTEAFF. V gene TRBV27 combines with J gene TRBJ1-1; D not resolved. Germline V lookup: CDR1 MNHEY, CDR2 SMNVEV (reference sequence). V lost 4 bases and J 1 base, leaving 4 bases between the germline ends. This CDR3 spans 12 amino acids.

The rearrangement links TRBV27 to TRBJ2-3; 7 nucleotides line up with TRBD1. This CDR3 has 15 amino acids. J gave up 5 bases and V 4 bases, and 9 bases lay outside the gene matches. Germline V gene data show CDR1 as MNHEY and CDR2 as SMNVEV (reference sequence). CDR3 DNA sequence: TGTGCCAGCAGTTCGTTTAGGGGGCGCTTAGATACGCAGTATTTT. Amino acid sequence: CASSSFRGRLDTQYF.

The chain joins TRBV12-5 to TRBJ2-7; tentative D call: TRBD2 (6 bases). V was trimmed by 1 base and J by 1 base, leaving 8 bases between them. This CDR3 has 14 amino acids. Germline lookup yields CDR1 LGHNT and CDR2 FRNRAP. As DNA, the CDR3 is TGTGCTAGTGGTTTGGCTAGCGTATCCTACGAGCAGTACTTC. Translated, it gives CASGLASVSYEQYF. The full variable domain, its missing parts supplied by reference TRBV12-5 and TRBJ2-7, is DARVTQTPRHKVTEMGQEVTMRCQPILGHNTVFWYRQTMMQGLELLAYFRNRAPLDDSGMPKDRFSAEMPDATLATLKIQPSEPRDSAVYFCASGLASVSYEQYFGPGTRLTVT.

The chain recombines TRBV9 with TRBJ2-1; D gene uncertain. CDR1 is SGDLS and CDR2 is YYNGEE in the germline V gene. CDR3 length: 16 amino acids. Trimming shortened V by 0 bases and J by 0 bases, and 10 bases separated the two germline ends. The CDR3 region is CASSVATLSSYNEQFF. Here the CDR3 DNA reads TGTGCCAGCAGCGTAGCTACTTTGAGCTCCTACAATGAGCAGTTCTTC.

The J gene is TRBJ2-3, the V gene TRBV7-9; the match to TRBD2 covers 12 bases. V trimming: 7 bases; J trimming: 4 bases; junction bases outside the gene matches: 15. Germline-derived CDR1 and CDR2 are SEHNR and FQNEAQ (reference sequence). CDR3 size: 18 residues. The CDR3 region is CASNSPPVRLAGADTQYF. DNA for the CDR3: TGTGCCAGCAATAGTCCACCCGTCCGACTAGCGGGAGCAGATACGCAGTATTTT.

The rearrangement uses TRBV7-9 and TRBJ1-5, with TRBD1 as a possible D gene (6 bases). Trimming stripped 2 bases from V and 2 bases from J, with 7 bases between. This CDR3 region has 14 residues. The germline gives CDR1 SEHNR, CDR2 FQNEAQ (reference sequence). The CDR3 DNA is TGTGCCAGCAGCTTAAAGGGGGGCAATCAGCCCCAGCATTTT. It is translated as CASSLKGGNQPQHF.

The rearrangement uses TRBV5-6 and TRBJ2-7; weak D call: TRBD2 (5 bases). CDR1 and CDR2 (germline): SGHDT, YYEEEE. Trimming pared 1 base from V and 4 bases from J, leaving 12 bases between. The CDR3 covers 14 residues. The CDR3, as DNA: TGTGCCAGCAGCTTGCTCGGGAATTCGTACGAGCAGTACTTC. Translated, it gives CASSLLGNSYEQYF.

The chain joins TRBV11-3 to TRBJ2-3; D may be TRBD1 (6 bases). CDR1 and CDR2 (germline): SGHNT, YENEEA. The V gene lost 2 bases and the J gene lost 0 bases, with 9 bases spanning the gap. This CDR3 has 15 amino acids. The CDR3 sequence is CASSLRTGSTDTQYF. The DNA for the CDR3 is TGTGCCAGCAGCTTAAGAACAGGGAGCACAGATACGCAGTATTTT. The full variable domain, rest sourced from reference TRBV11-3 and TRBJ2-3, is EAGVVQSPRYKIIEKKQPVAFWCNPISGHNTLYWYLQNLGQGPELLIRYENEEAVDDSQLPKDRFSAERLKGVDSTLKIQPAELGDSAVYLCASSLRTGSTDTQYFGPGTRLTVL.

The chain employs TRBV7-6 and TRBJ2-5; 9 bases line up with TRBD2. This CDR3 has 17 residues. Germline CDR1 reads SGHVS; CDR2 reads FNYEAQ. V trimming: 5 bases; J trimming: 1 base; junction bases outside the gene matches: 11. The chain's CDR3 is CASSQDIGGRAQETQYF. The CDR3 DNA reads as TGTGCCAGCAGCCAAGACATCGGCGGGAGGGCCCAAGAGACCCAGTACTTC. The variable domain in full, completed from reference TRBV7-6 and TRBJ2-5, reads GAGVSQSPRYKVTKRGQDVALRCDPISGHVSLYWYRQALGQGPEFLTYFNYEAQQDKSGLPNDRFSAERPEGSISTLTIQRTEQRDSAMYRCASSQDIGGRAQETQYFGPGTRLLVL.

This chain connects TRBV6-1 to TRBJ2-7, with D possibly matching TRBD2 (6 bases). V was shortened by 2 bases and J by 2 bases, with 13 bases between the two germline ends. There are 15 residues in the CDR3. Germline V CDR1 and CDR2: MNHNS, SASEGT. Here the CDR3 reads CASSEIGGSTYEQYF. DNA for the CDR3: TGTGCCAGCAGTGAAATTGGGGGGTCCACCTACGAGCAGTACTTC.

About this clone itself: The same CDR3 is also encoded by other DNA sequences in this sample. The chain employs TRBV19 and TRBJ1-1, with D hard to call. CDR3 length: 12 residues. With 3 bases removed from V and 4 bases from J, the gap between germline ends came to 6 bases. The germline gives CDR1 LNHDA, CDR2 SQIVND (reference sequence). Here the CDR3 reads CASSIGLTEAFF. The CDR3 nucleotides read TGTGCCAGTAGTATTGGGCTCACTGAAGCTTTCTTT.